These 26 T cell receptor beta chains came from one sample sequenced in a study of blood T cell repertoires in COVID-19. Sequenced by immunoSEQ multiplex PCR; TCRdb stores in-frame clones only, minus some. The table includes about 160,000 clones, about nine tenths detected once. Sequencing input: peripheral blood. The receptors here all came from a man younger than 40 with COVID-19, enrolled during active disease.

The V call is TRBV19, the J call TRBJ1-6, with 9 bases matching TRBD1. CDR1 and CDR2 from the germline V gene are LNHDA and SQIVND (reference sequence). V shed 5 bases and J 14 bases; nucleotides not matched to a gene: 10. This CDR3 is built from 14 residues. Written as DNA, the CDR3 is TGTGCCAGTAGTTTCGACAGGGGGGTCATAGCCCTCCACTTT. Its protein product is CASSFDRGVIALHF. Filled out from reference TRBV19 and TRBJ1-6, the complete variable domain reads DGGITQSPKYLFRKEGQNVTLSCEQNLNHDAMYWYRQDPGQGLRLIYYSQIVNDFQKGDIAEGYSVSREKKESFPLTVTSAQKNPTAFYLCASSFDRGVIALHFGNGTRLTVT.

The chain employs TRBV7-2 and TRBJ2-7, with 7 bases identical to TRBD2. This CDR3 has 14 amino acids. Germline V gene data show CDR1 as SGHTA and CDR2 as FQGNSA. The junction had 2 bases not matched to a gene; V was cut back by 3 bases and J by 0 bases. CDR3 sequence: CASSFREDSYEQYF. The CDR3 bases are TGTGCCAGCAGCTTCCGGGAGGACTCCTACGAGCAGTACTTC.

V and J are TRBV10-3 and TRBJ2-5; 15 bases map to TRBD2. CDR1 and CDR2 (germline): ENHRY, SYGVKD. CDR3 length equals 15 residues. V dropped 6 bases and J dropped 2; count of bases not matched to a gene: 1. CDR3 in DNA: TGTGCCATCAGGGGGACTAGCGGGGGGCAAGAGACCCAGTACTTC. Its protein is CAIRGTSGGQETQYF.

CDR3 sequence (DNA): TGTGCCAGCTCACGAGGGCAGGACGAGCAGTACTTC. Its protein is CASSRGQDEQYF. V and J are TRBV18 and TRBJ2-7; possibly TRBD2 for D (5 bases). Germline values: CDR1 KGHSH, CDR2 LQKENI. CDR3 length: 12 amino acids. V gave up 4 bases and J gave up 5 bases, with 9 bases separating them.

The genes are TRBV28 and TRBJ1-6; TRBD1 matches 7 bases. Per germline, CDR1 MDHEN and CDR2 SYDVKM. The CDR3 contains 14 residues. Germline trimming cut 5 bases from V and 7 bases from J; bases unmatched to any gene: 5. The CDR3 DNA sequence: TGTGCCAGCAGTAACAGGGGTGGGAATTCACCCCTCCACTTT. Translating it yields CASSNRGGNSPLHF.

In this sample, this clone is medium-sized. The chain carries TRBV23-1 and TRBJ2-2; 8 bases are shared with TRBD1. TRBV23-1 is given ORF status, its function remaining uncertain. Germline trimming cut 3 bases from V and 5 bases from J; bases unmatched to any gene: 5. This CDR3 contains 15 residues. Here the CDR3 DNA reads TGCGCCAGCAGTCATAGTCGACAGGGGACCGGGGAGCTGTTTTTT. This sequence encodes CASSHSRQGTGELFF.

The chain links TRBV15 to TRBJ1-4; D is ambiguous. V was trimmed by 3 bases and J by 7 bases, leaving 15 bases between them. Germline V gene lookup returns CDR1 LNHNV and CDR2 YYDKDF (reference sequence). This CDR3 is 15 amino acids long. As DNA, the CDR3 is TGTGCCACCAGCAGCCCTCCCCGGGTCAGTGAAAAACTGTTTTTT. Protein product: CATSSPPRVSEKLFF.

The chain recombines TRBV7-6 with TRBJ1-3; possibly TRBD1 for D (5 bases). The CDR3 length is 13 residues. In germline, CDR1 is SGHVS, CDR2 FNYEAQ. Between the trimmed V and J ends, which lost 5 bases and 7 bases, there was a span of 12 bases. The CDR3 sequence is CASSHLKGNTIYF. Written as DNA, the CDR3 is TGTGCCAGCAGCCATCTAAAGGGGAACACCATATATTTT.

This clone was observed once. V gene TRBV7-8 combines with J gene TRBJ2-1; 7 bases are shared with TRBD1. The CDR3 covers 15 residues. The germline gives CDR1 SGHVS, CDR2 FQNEAQ. V shed 2 bases, J shed 1 base, and the junction held 2 bases outside the gene matches. The CDR3 here is CASSLSGGSYNEQFF. Written as DNA, the CDR3 is TGTGCCAGCAGCTTATCAGGGGGTTCCTACAATGAGCAGTTCTTC.

The chain joins TRBV2 to TRBJ1-2, with 9 bases that match TRBD1. Germline trimming cut 7 bases from V and 4 bases from J; bases unmatched to any gene: 16. CDR3 size: 17 residues. Germline-derived CDR1 and CDR2 are SNHLY and FYNNEI. This chain's CDR3 is CASTLRDRDRARYGYTF. DNA of the CDR3: TGTGCCAGCACACTACGGGACAGGGATCGGGCACGCTATGGCTACACCTTC.

This clone was detected only once. The CDR3 nucleotides read TGTGCCAGCAGTGAACAGGGTCGCACTGAAGCTTTCTTT. It encodes CASSEQGRTEAFF. The V and J genes are TRBV2 and TRBJ1-1; a possible D gene is TRBD1 (5 bases). Germline V gene lookup returns CDR1 SNHLY and CDR2 FYNNEI. The CDR3 extends over 13 amino acids. Trimming took off 2 bases at V and 4 bases at J, with 8 bases between the two ends.

The chain recombines TRBV7-2 with TRBJ2-5; 10 bases are shared with TRBD2. Per germline, CDR1 SGHTA and CDR2 FQGNSA. The CDR3 loop spans 16 amino acids. V lost 2 bases, J lost 4 bases, and 7 bases stayed unmatched. The CDR3 region has the DNA TGTGCCAGCAGCTTACGAGCGGGGGGGCTCGGAGAGACCCAGTACTTC. Its translation is CASSLRAGGLGETQYF.

This chain connects TRBV12-5 to TRBJ1-2, with TRBD1 identical over 7 bases. The CDR3 sequence is 12 residues long. V shed 6 bases, J shed 7 bases, and the junction held 5 bases outside the gene matches. Germline loops: CDR1 LGHNT, CDR2 FRNRAP. The CDR3 here is CASGTGVAGYTF. CDR3 DNA sequence: TGTGCTAGTGGAACAGGGGTAGCTGGCTACACCTTC.

V is TRBV4-2 and J is TRBJ2-5, with D perhaps matching TRBD1 (6 bases). The CDR3 length is 16 residues. Germline loops: CDR1 LGHNA, CDR2 YNFKEQ. With 3 bases removed from V and 1 base from J, the gap between germline ends came to 15 bases. The CDR3 DNA reads as TGTGCCAGCAGCCAGGCGGACAGACAAACCCAAGAGACCCAGTACTTC. Encoded protein: CASSQADRQTQETQYF.

V usage is TRBV5-1 and J usage is TRBJ2-1; TRBD2 matches 9 bases. V was clipped by 1 base and J by 7 bases; unmatched bases: 12. This CDR3 has 17 amino acids. The germline V gene has CDR1 SGHRS and CDR2 YFSETQ. Here the CDR3 DNA reads TGCGCCAGCAGCTTGCCTACCGCGGGGGGGCCGCGGAATGAGCAGTTCTTC. Encoded protein: CASSLPTAGGPRNEQFF.

V gene TRBV7-2 combines with J gene TRBJ2-7, with 8 bases matching TRBD1. The junction had 15 bases not matched to a gene; V was cut back by 5 bases and J by 6 bases. CDR1 and CDR2 (germline): SGHTA, FQGNSA. The CDR3 sequence is 16 residues long. The CDR3 here is CASSPYPGTGPPEQYF. CDR3 sequence (DNA): TGTGCCAGCAGCCCATACCCCGGGACAGGACCCCCCGAGCAGTACTTC.

This chain links TRBV5-4 with TRBJ1-6; 7 bases are a match to TRBD1. The ends lost 1 base at V and 8 bases at J; junction bases unmatched: 12. The length of the CDR3 is 17 residues. Germline CDR1 is SGHNT and CDR2 is YYREEE (reference sequence). CDR3 bases: TGTGCCAGCAGCTTGCGTCAAGTTCGACAGGGAGATTCACCCCTCCACTTT. Translation gives CASSLRQVRQGDSPLHF.

The gene calls are TRBV7-2 and TRBJ1-2, with 11 bases aligning to TRBD1. The CDR3 spans 14 residues. Losses at the gene ends were 3 bases for V and 8 bases for J; bases not matched to a gene: 5. Germline assignment: CDR1 SGHTA and CDR2 FQGNSA. The CDR3 region is CASSFGQGARGYTF. The CDR3 DNA reads TGTGCCAGCAGCTTCGGACAGGGGGCGCGGGGCTACACCTTC.

The rearrangement joins TRBV1 to TRBJ1-5; TRBD1 is the table's D call, not checked against the DNA. TRBV1 constitutes a pseudogene. This CDR3 spans 14 amino acids. CDR3 region: CTSSQARVSQPQHF. CDR3 nucleotides: TGCACCAGCAGCCAGGCCAGGGTCTCCCAGCCCCAGCATTTT.

The CDR3 loop is CASSLSGGYNQPQHF. In DNA, the CDR3 is TGTGCCAGCAGTTTGTCAGGGGGGTACAATCAGCCCCAGCATTTT. The rearrangement joins TRBV27 to TRBJ1-5, with 7 bases aligning to TRBD1. V was pared by 3 bases and J by 3 bases, with 5 bases of the junction left unmatched. Germline lookup yields CDR1 MNHEY and CDR2 SMNVEV (reference sequence). The CDR3 has 15 amino acids.

The genes are TRBV6-2 or TRBV6-3 and TRBJ2-7; D not certain. Trimming shortened V by 6 bases and J by 0 bases, and 15 bases separated the two germline ends. The CDR3 covers 15 residues. The germline V gene has CDR1 MNHEY and CDR2 SVGEGT. The CDR3 sequence is CASSAHSPNSYEQYF. In nucleotides, the CDR3 is TGTGCCAGCAGCGCTCACTCCCCGAACTCCTACGAGCAGTACTTC.

The V gene is TRBV27, the J gene TRBJ1-2; D might be TRBD1 (5 bases). Looked up from germline, CDR1 is MNHEY and CDR2 is SMNVEV (reference sequence). V lost 6 bases, J lost 6 bases, and 14 bases lay in between. CDR3 size: 13 residues. This chain's CDR3 is CASRGRGSDGYTF. CDR3 bases: TGTGCCAGCAGAGGGAGGGGATCGGATGGCTACACCTTC.

V and J are TRBV2 and TRBJ1-2; 8 bases agree with TRBD1. In germline, CDR1 is SNHLY, CDR2 FYNNEI. The CDR3 is 14 amino acids. The trim removed 3 bases at V and 2 bases at J, leaving 2 bases unmatched. The CDR3 loop is CASSERQGNYGYTF. CDR3 coding DNA: TGTGCCAGCAGTGAGAGACAGGGGAACTATGGCTACACCTTC.

This clone was counted a few times. V and J are TRBV18 and TRBJ1-2, with TRBD1 matching 7 bases. CDR3 length equals 15 residues. CDR1 and CDR2 from the germline V gene are KGHSH and LQKENI. The V segment lost 6 bases and the J segment 2 bases; nucleotides outside the gene matches: 9. The CDR3 sequence is CASSLGQGQNYGYTF. CDR3 DNA: TGTGCCAGCTCCTTAGGGCAGGGACAGAACTATGGCTACACCTTC.

This chain links TRBV9 with TRBJ2-5; 8 bases match TRBD2. Losses at the gene ends were 4 bases for V and 5 bases for J; bases not matched to a gene: 7. Germline CDR1 SGDLS, CDR2 YYNGEE. The CDR3 runs 14 residues. CDR3 nucleotide sequence: TGTGCCAGCAGCACACGGGGGGGCCAGGAGACCCAGTACTTC. It translates to CASSTRGGQETQYF.

This clone appeared once. The chain combines TRBV5-4 with TRBJ1-6; a weak D match, TRBD1 (5 bases). V lost 3 bases to trimming and J lost 9 bases, with 13 bases between them. Per germline, CDR1 SGHNT and CDR2 YYREEE (reference sequence). The CDR3 contains 14 residues. The CDR3 sequence is CASSSPGGFSPLHF. Written as DNA, the CDR3 is TGTGCCAGCAGCTCCCCGGGGGGGTTTTCACCCCTCCACTTT. Using reference TRBV5-4 and TRBJ1-6 for the parts outside the CDR3, the full variable domain is ETGVTQSPTHLIKTRGQQVTLRCSSQSGHNTVSWYQQALGQGPQFIFQYYREEENGRGNFPPRFSGLQFPNYSSELNVNALELDDSALYLCASSSPGGFSPLHFGNGTRLTVT.